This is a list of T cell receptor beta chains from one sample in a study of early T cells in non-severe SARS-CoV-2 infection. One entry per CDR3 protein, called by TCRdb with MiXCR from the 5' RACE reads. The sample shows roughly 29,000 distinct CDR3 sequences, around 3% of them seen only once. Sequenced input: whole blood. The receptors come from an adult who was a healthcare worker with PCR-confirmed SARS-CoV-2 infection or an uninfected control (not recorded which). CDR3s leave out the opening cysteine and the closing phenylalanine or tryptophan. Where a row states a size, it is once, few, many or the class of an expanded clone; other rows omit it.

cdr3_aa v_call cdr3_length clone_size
SARRGPLNEQF TRBV20-1 11 many
SVERQGYGYT TRBV29-1 10 many
ASSQVATNSPLH TRBV3-1 12 .
ASLVGQGHGELF TRBV12-3/TRBV12-4 12 .
AYRDNTYGYT TRBV20-1 10 many
ASSPGQGSGSEAF TRBV6-1 13 many
ASSSSLGTQY TRBV12-3/TRBV12-4 10 many
ASSYRRDIPYNEQF TRBV6-5 14 many
ASSPQGPNTEAF TRBV18 12 few
ASSQASRRGAFYNEQF TRBV4-1 16 many
ASSPSGTEGYNEQF TRBV18 14 many
AWSLPGLTEAF TRBV30 11 many
ASSADGGPNSPLH TRBV9 13 many
ASSLGGGNTDTQY TRBV2 13 many
AISDRTGRVWNEQF TRBV10-3 14 many
ASSPAGGYTDTQY TRBV7-6 13 .
ASRPRTGAGYT TRBV6-5 11 many
ASGLGNTIY TRBV12-3/TRBV12-4 9 many
ASSSRDRVRRTDTQY TRBV6-5 15 many
ASSLVGGTVNEQF TRBV5-5 13 many
ASSFTSDRWGEQF TRBV7-2 13 few
ASSLMSGSTDTQY TRBV7-2 13 many